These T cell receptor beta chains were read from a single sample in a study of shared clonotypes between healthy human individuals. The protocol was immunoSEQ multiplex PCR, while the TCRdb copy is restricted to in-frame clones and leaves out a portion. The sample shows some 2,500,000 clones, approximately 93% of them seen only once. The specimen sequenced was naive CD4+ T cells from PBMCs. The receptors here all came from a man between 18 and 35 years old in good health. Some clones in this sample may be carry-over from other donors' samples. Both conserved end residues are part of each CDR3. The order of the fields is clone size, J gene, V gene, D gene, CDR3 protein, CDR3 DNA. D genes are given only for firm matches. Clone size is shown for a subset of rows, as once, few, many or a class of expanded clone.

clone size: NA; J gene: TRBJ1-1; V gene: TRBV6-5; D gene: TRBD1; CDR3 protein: CASRPRQGAMTEAFF; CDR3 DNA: TGTGCCAGCAGACCTCGACAGGGGGCGATGACTGAAGCTTTCTTT
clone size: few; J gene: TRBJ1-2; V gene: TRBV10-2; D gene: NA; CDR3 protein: CASSDLGRSYGYTF; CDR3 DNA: TGCGCCAGCAGTGACCTGGGCAGGAGCTATGGCTACACCTTC
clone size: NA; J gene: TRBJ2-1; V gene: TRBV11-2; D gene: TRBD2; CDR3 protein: CASSPPGGLHEQFF; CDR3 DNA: TGTGCCAGCAGCCCCCCCGGGGGGTTACATGAGCAGTTCTTC
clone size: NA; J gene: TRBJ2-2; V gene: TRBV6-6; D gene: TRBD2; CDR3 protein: CASSPRGGYLTGELFF; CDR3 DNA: TGTGCCAGCAGTCCTCGGGGGGGATACTTGACCGGGGAGCTGTTTTTT
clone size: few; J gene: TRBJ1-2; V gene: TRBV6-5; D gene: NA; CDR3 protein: CASKDHVYGYTF; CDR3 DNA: TGTGCCAGCAAAGACCATGTCTATGGCTACACCTTC
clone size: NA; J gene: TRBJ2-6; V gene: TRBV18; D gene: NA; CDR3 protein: CASSPGGGANVLTF; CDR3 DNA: TGTGCCAGCTCACCGGGGGGTGGGGCCAACGTCCTGACTTTC
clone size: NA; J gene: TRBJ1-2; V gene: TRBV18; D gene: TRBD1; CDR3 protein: CASSLRDRDSFYGYTF; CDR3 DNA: TGTGCCAGCTCACTTCGGGACAGGGACTCCTTCTATGGCTACACCTTC
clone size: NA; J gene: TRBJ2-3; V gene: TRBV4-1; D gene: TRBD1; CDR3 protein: CASSHHRDRGSTPDTQYF; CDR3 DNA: TGCGCCAGCAGCCATCACCGGGACAGGGGAAGTACCCCAGATACGCAGTATTTT
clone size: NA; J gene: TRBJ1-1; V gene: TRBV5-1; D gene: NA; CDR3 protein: CASSSPDRLNTEAFF; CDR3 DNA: TGCGCCAGCAGCTCGCCCGACAGATTGAACACTGAAGCTTTCTTT
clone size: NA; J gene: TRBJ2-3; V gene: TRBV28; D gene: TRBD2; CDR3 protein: CASSSLKGSSGSTDTQYF; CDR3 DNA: TGTGCCAGCAGTTCTTTAAAGGGGTCTAGCGGGAGCACAGATACGCAGTATTTT
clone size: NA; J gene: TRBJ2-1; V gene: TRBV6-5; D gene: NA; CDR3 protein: CASSSRTRYNEQFF; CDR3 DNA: TGTGCCAGCAGTTCCCGGACCCGCTACAATGAGCAGTTCTTC
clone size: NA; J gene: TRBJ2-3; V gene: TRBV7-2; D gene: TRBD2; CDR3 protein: CASSPSRLAGGSTDTQYF; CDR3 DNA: TGTGCCAGCAGCCCTAGCCGACTAGCGGGAGGGAGCACAGATACGCAGTATTTT
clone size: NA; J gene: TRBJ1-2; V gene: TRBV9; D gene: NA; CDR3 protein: CASSVGWARVYGYTF; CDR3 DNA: TGTGCCAGCAGCGTAGGTTGGGCGCGGGTCTATGGCTACACCTTC
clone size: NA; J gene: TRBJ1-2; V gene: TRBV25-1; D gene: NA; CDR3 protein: CASSEGPGWSYGYTF; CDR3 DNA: TGTGCCAGCAGTGAAGGCCCGGGTTGGAGCTATGGCTACACCTTC
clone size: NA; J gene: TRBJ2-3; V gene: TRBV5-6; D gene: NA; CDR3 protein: CASSSLGGTDTQYF; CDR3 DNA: TGTGCCAGCAGCTCACTAGGGGGGACAGATACGCAGTATTTT
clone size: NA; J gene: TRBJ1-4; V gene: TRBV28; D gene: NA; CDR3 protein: CASSLRGYEHEKLFF; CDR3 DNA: TGTGCCAGCAGTTTAAGAGGGTACGAGCATGAAAAACTGTTTTTT
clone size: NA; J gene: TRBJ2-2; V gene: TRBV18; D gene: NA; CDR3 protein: CASSPNSGELFF; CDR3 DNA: TGTGCCAGCTCACCGAATTCCGGGGAGCTGTTTTTT
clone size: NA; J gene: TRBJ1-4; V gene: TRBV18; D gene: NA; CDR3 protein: CASSPRSRTRSNEKLFF; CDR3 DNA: TGTGCCAGCTCACCACGTTCTCGGACACGGAGTAATGAAAAACTGTTTTTT
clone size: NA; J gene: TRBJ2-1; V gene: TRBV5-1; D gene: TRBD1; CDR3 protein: CASSAGTGLGHEQFF; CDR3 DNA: TGCGCCAGCAGCGCCGGGACAGGCCTAGGTCATGAGCAGTTCTTC
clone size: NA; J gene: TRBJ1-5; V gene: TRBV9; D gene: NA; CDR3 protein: CASSRGERGGYSNQPQHF; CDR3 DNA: TGTGCCAGCAGCAGAGGGGAGAGGGGGGGATATAGCAATCAGCCCCAGCATTTT
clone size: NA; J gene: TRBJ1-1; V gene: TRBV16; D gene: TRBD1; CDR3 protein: CASSPGGTGWKGTEAFF; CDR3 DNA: TGTGCCAGCAGCCCTGGCGGGACAGGGTGGAAGGGCACTGAAGCTTTCTTT
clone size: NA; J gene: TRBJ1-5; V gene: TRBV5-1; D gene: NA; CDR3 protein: CASSLDSLNQPQHF; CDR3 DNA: TGCGCCAGCAGCTTGGACTCCCTCAATCAGCCCCAGCATTTT
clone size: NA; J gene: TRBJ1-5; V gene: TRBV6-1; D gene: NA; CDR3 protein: CASRRVNQPQHF; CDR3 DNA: TGTGCCAGTAGACGGGTTAATCAGCCCCAGCATTTT
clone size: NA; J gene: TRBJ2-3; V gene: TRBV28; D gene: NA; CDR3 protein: CASTPPSNTQYF; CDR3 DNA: TGTGCCAGCACCCCACCCTCCAATACGCAGTATTTT
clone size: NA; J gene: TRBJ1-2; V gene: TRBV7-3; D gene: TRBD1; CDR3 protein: CASTPSRGGRGYGYTF; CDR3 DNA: TGTGCCAGCACCCCGTCGAGAGGGGGCCGGGGCTATGGCTACACCTTC
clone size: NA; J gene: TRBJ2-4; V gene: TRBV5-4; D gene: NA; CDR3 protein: CASAQGVRNIQYF; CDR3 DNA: TGTGCCAGCGCCCAAGGGGTTCGAAACATTCAGTACTTC
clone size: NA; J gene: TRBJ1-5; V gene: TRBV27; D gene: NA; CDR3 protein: CASSLGREAGVRNQPQHF; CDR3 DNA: TGTGCCAGCAGTTTAGGTCGTGAGGCAGGGGTGCGCAATCAGCCCCAGCATTTT
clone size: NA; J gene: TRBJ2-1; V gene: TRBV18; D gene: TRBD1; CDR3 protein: CASSSLQGAYNEQFF; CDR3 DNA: TGTGCCAGCTCGTCTCTCCAGGGGGCCTACAATGAGCAGTTCTTC